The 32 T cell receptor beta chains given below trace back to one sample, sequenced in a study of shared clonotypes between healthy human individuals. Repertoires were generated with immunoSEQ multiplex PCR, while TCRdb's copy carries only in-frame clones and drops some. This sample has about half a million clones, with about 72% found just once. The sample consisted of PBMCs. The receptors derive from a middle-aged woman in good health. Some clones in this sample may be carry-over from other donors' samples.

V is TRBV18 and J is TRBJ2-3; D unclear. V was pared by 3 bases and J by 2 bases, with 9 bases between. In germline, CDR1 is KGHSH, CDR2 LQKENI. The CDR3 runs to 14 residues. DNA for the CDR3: TGTGCCAGCTCACCCCTTTCTCACACAGATACGCAGTATTTT. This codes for CASSPLSHTDTQYF.

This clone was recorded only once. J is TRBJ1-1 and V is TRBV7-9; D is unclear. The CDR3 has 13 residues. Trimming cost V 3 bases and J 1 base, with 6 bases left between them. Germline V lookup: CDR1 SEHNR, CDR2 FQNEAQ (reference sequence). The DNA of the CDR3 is TGTGCCAGCAGCTTCGTCGGGAACACTGAAGCTTTCTTT. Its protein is CASSFVGNTEAFF.

Here the CDR3 DNA reads TGTGCCAGCGCTTACAGGGGCTCCTACGAGCAGTACTTC. Encoded protein: CASAYRGSYEQYF. The chain couples TRBV27 to TRBJ2-7; 7 bases map to TRBD1. Germline assignment: CDR1 MNHEY and CDR2 SMNVEV (reference sequence). J gave up 0 bases and V 8 bases, and 4 bases lay outside the gene matches. This CDR3 has 13 amino acids.

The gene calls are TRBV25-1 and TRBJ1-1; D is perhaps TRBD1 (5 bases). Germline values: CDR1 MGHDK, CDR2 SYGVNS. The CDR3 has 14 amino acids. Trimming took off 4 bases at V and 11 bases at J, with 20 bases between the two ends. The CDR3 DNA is TGTGCCAGCAGTGGCTTCTTATGGGAAGGGGTCGCTTTCTTT. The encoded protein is CASSGFLWEGVAFF. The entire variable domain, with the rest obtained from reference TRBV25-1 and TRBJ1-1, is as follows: EADIYQTPRYLVIGTGKKITLECSQTMGHDKMYWYQQDPGMELHLIHYSYGVNSTEKGDLSSESTVSRIRTEHFPLTLESARPSHTSQYLCASSGFLWEGVAFFGQGTRLTVV.

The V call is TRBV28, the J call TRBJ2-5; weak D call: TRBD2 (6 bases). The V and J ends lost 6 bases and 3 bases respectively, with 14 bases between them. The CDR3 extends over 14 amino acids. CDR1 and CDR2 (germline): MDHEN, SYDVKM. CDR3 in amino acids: CASRSTGAKETQYF. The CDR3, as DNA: TGTGCCAGCAGATCTACGGGAGCCAAAGAGACCCAGTACTTC.

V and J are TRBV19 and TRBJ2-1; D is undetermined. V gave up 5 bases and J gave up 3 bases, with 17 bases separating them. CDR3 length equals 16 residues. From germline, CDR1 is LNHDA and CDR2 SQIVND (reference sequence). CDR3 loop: CASSAGPPGFYNEQFF. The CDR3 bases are TGTGCCAGTAGTGCCGGACCTCCCGGGTTCTACAATGAGCAGTTCTTC.

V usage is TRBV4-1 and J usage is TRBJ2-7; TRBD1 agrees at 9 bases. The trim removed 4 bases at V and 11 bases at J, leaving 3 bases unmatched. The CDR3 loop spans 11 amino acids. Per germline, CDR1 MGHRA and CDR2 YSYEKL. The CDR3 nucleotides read TGCGCCAGCAGCCGAGGACAGGGGAAGTACTTC. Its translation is CASSRGQGKYF.

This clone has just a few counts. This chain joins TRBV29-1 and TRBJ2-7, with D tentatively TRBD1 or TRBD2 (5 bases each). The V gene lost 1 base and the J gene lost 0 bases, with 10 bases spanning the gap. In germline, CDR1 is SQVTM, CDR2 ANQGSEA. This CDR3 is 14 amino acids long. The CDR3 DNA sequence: TGCAGCGTTGAAGTACCCGGGGCCTCCTACGAGCAGTACTTC. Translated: CSVEVPGASYEQYF.

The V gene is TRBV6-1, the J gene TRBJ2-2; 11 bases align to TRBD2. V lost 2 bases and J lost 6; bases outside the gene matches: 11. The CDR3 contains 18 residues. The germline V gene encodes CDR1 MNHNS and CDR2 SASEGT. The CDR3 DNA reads TGTGCCAGCAGTGAACATGGGACTAGCGGAGGGGGGGCCGGGGAGCTGTTTTTT. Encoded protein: CASSEHGTSGGGAGELFF.

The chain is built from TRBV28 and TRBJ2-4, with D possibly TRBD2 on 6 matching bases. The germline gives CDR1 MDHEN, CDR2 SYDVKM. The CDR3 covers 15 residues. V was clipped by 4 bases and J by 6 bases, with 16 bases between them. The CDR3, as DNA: TGTGCCAGCAGTTCTCTAACTAGCTCCGGAAACATTCAGTACTTC. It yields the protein CASSSLTSSGNIQYF.

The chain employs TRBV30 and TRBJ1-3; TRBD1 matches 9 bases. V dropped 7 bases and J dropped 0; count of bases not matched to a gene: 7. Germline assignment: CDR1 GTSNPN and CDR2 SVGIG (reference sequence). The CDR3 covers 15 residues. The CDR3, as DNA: TGTGCCTTCGGGACAGGGACGAACTCTGGAAACACCATATATTTT. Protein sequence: CAFGTGTNSGNTIYF.

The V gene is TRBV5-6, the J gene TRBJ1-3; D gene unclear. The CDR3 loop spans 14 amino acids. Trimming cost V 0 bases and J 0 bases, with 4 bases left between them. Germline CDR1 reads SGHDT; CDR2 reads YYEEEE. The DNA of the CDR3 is TGTGCCAGCAGCTTGGTAACCTCTGGAAACACCATATATTTT. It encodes CASSLVTSGNTIYF.

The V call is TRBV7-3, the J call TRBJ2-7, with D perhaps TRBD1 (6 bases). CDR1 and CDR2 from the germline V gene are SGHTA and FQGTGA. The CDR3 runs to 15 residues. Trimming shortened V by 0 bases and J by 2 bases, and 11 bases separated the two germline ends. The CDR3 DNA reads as TGTGCCAGCAGCTTAACTGCGGACAGTGCCTACGAGCAGTACTTC. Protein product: CASSLTADSAYEQYF. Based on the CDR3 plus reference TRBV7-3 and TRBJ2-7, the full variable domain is GAGVSQTPSNKVTEKGKYVELRCDPISGHTALYWYRQSLGQGPEFLIYFQGTGAADDSGLPNDRFFAVRPEGSVSTLKIQRTERGDSAVYLCASSLTADSAYEQYFGPGTRLTVT.

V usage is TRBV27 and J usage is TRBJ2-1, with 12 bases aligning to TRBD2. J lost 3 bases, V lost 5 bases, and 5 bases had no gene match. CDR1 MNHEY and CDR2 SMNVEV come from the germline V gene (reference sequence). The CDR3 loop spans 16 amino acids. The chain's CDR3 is CASSPPSGRVYNEQFF. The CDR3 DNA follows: TGTGCCAGCAGTCCCCCTAGCGGGAGGGTCTACAATGAGCAGTTCTTC.

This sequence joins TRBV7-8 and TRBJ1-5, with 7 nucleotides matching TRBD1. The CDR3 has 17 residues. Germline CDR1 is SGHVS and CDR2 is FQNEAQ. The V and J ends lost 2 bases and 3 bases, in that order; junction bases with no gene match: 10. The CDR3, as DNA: TGTGCCAGCAGCTTAAGTACAGGGGTCGGGACCAATCAGCCCCAGCATTTT. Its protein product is CASSLSTGVGTNQPQHF.

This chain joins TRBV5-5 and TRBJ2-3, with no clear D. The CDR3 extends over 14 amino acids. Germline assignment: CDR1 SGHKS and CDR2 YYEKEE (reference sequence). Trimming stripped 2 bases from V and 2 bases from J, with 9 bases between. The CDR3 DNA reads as TGTGCCAGCAGCTTAGATGGGGTCACAGATACGCAGTATTTT. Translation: CASSLDGVTDTQYF.

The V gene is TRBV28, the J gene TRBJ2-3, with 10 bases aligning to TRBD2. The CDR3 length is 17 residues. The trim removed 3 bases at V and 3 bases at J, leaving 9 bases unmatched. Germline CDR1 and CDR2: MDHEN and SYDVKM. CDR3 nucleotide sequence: TGTGCCAGCAGTTTGTACCCCCTAGCGGGAGCGACAGATACGCAGTATTTT. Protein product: CASSLYPLAGATDTQYF.

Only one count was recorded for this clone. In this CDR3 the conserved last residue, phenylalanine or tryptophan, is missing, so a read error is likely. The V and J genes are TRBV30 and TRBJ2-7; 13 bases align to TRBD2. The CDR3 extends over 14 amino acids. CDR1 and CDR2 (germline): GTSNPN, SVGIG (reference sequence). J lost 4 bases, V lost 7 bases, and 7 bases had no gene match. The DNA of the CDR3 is TGTGCCTTCCGACTGACTAGCGGGAGGTACGAGCAGTACCTC. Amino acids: CAFRLTSGRYEQYL.

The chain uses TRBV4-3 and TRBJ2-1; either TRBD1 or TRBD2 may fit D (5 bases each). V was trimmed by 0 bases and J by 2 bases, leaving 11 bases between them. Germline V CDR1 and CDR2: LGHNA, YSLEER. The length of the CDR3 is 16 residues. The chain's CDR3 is CASSQDGTHTYNEQFF. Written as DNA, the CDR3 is TGCGCCAGCAGCCAAGATGGGACCCATACCTACAATGAGCAGTTCTTC.

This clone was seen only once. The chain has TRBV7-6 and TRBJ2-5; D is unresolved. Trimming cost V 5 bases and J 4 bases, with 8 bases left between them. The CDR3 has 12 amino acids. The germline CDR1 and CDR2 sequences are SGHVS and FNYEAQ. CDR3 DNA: TGTGCCAGCAGCCCCGCATTAGAGACCCAGTACTTC. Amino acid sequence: CASSPALETQYF.

This chain's CDR3 is CATNRETEAFF. CDR3 DNA: TGTGCCACCAACAGGGAGACTGAAGCTTTCTTT. J is TRBJ1-1 and V is TRBV19; D may be TRBD1 (6 bases). CDR1 and CDR2 from the germline V gene are LNHDA and SQIVND (reference sequence). The CDR3 contains 11 residues. V lost 10 bases, J lost 5 bases, and 11 bases lay in between.

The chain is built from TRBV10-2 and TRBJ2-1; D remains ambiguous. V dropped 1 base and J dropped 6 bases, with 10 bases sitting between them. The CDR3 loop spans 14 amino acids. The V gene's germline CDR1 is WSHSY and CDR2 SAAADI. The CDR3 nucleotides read TGCGCCAGCAGTGAGTTAGTTCCCCCCAATGAGCAGTTCTTC. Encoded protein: CASSELVPPNEQFF.

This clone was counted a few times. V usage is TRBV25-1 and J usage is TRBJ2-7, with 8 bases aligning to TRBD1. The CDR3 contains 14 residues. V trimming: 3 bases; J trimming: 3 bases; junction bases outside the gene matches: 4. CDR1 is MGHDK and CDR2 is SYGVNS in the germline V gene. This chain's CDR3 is CASSDNRGNYEQYF. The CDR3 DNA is TGTGCCAGCAGTGACAACAGGGGGAACTACGAGCAGTACTTC.

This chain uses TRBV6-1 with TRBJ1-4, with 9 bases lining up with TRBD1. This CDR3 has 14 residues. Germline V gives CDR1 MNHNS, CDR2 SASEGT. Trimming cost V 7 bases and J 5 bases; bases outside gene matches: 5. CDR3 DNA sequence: TGTGCCAGCACCCCCGACAGGGGGAATGAAAAACTGTTTTTT. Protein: CASTPDRGNEKLFF.

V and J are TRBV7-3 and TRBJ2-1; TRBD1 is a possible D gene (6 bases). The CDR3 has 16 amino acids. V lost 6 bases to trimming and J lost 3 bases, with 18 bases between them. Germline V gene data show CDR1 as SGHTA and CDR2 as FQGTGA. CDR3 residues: CASSPQAGEVYNEQFF. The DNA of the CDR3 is TGTGCCAGCAGTCCCCAGGCAGGGGAAGTCTACAATGAGCAGTTCTTC. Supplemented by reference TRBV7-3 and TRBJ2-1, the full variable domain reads GAGVSQTPSNKVTEKGKYVELRCDPISGHTALYWYRQSLGQGPEFLIYFQGTGAADDSGLPNDRFFAVRPEGSVSTLKIQRTERGDSAVYLCASSPQAGEVYNEQFFGPGTRLTVL.

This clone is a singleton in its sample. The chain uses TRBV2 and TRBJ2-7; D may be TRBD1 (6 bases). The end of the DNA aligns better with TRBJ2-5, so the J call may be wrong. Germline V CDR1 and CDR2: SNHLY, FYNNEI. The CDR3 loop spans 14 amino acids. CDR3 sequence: CASSNTGREETQYF. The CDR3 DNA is TGTGCCAGCAGTAATACAGGGAGAGAGGAGACCCAGTACTTC.

The CDR3 DNA reads as TGTGCCAGCAGTGACCGCCGGACAGGGCTCACAGATACGCAGTATTTT. Encoded protein: CASSDRRTGLTDTQYF. This chain joins TRBV2 and TRBJ2-3; TRBD1 aligns across 8 bases. Germline lookup yields CDR1 SNHLY and CDR2 FYNNEI. CDR3 length: 16 amino acids. Losses at the gene ends were 3 bases for V and 2 bases for J; bases not matched to a gene: 7.

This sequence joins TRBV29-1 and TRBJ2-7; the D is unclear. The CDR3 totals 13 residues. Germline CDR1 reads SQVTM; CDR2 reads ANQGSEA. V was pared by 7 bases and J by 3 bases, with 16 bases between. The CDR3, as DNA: TGCAGCGCCACCAGCGACACAAACTACGAGCAGTACTTC. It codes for CSATSDTNYEQYF.

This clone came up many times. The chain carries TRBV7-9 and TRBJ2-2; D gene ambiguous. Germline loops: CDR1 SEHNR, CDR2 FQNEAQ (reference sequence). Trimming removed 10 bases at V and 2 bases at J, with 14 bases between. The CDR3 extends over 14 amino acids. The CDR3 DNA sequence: TGTGCCAACTCGGGCCCCACTAACACCGGGGAGCTGTTTTTT. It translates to CANSGPTNTGELFF.

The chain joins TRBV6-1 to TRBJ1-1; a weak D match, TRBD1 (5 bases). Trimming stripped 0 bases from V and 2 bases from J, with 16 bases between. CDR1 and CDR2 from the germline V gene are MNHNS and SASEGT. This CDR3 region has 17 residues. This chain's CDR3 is CASSEAGQLRANTEAFF. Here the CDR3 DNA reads TGTGCCAGCAGTGAAGCTGGACAATTAAGGGCCAACACTGAAGCTTTCTTT.

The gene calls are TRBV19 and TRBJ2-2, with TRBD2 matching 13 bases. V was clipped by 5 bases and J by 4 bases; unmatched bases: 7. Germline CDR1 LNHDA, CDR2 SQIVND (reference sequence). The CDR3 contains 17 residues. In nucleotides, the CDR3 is TGTGCCAGTAGTCTTAGCACTAGCGGGAGGGCCACCGGGGAGCTGTTTTTT. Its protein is CASSLSTSGRATGELFF.

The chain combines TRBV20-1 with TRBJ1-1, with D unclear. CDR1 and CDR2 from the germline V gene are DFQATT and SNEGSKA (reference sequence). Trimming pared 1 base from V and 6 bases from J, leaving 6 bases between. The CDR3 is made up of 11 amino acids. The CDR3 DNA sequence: TGCAGTGCTAGAGGATCATCTGAAGCTTTCTTT. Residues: CSARGSSEAFF.